Below are 2 T cell receptor beta chains sequenced from a single sample in a study of OX40 agonist ivuxolimab in advanced cancers. Assay: immunoSEQ multiplex PCR; the TCRdb copy retains only in-frame clones and omits some. Among tens of thousands of clones listed, 75% to 90% were seen once. The sequencing used CD4+ or CD8+ T cells sorted from blood, collected in a trial of the OX40 agonist ivuxolimab. These receptors originate from an adult with an advanced solid tumor such as melanoma, head and neck, liver or kidney cancer.

V gene TRBV6-5 combines with J gene TRBJ2-5, with D possibly TRBD1 on 6 matching bases. Trimming left V 0 bases short and J 6 bases short, with 11 bases between. Germline-derived CDR1 and CDR2 are MNHEY and SVGAGI. CDR3 size: 14 residues. Here the CDR3 reads CASSYSQGKKTQYF. The CDR3 nucleotides are TGTGCCAGCAGTTACTCGCAGGGGAAGAAGACCCAGTACTTC.

This chain uses TRBV5-1 with TRBJ2-5, with 10 bases matching TRBD2. CDR3 length: 16 amino acids. The germline gives CDR1 SGHRS, CDR2 YFSETQ. After removal of 0 bases from V and 3 bases from J, the junction contained 5 bases not matched to a gene. The DNA of the CDR3 is TGCGCCAGCAGCTTGGGTATAGCGGGGGGTGAAGAGACCCAGTACTTC. Translating gives CASSLGIAGGEETQYF. Using reference TRBV5-1 and TRBJ2-5 for the parts outside the CDR3, the full variable domain is KAGVTQTPRYLIKTRGQQVTLSCSPISGHRSVSWYQQTPGQGLQFLFEYFSETQRNKGNFPGRFSGRQFSNSRSEMNVSTLELGDSALYLCASSLGIAGGEETQYFGPGTRLLVL.